The entry below gives a single T cell receptor (beta chain) sequence along with its context. The CDR3 runs to 15 residues. V was pared by 1 base and J by 6 bases, with 14 bases between. CDR1 SGHNT and CDR2 YENEEA come from the germline V gene. Per the study methods: Researchers report that nucleated cell counts were estimated from reference gene primer amplification. Libraries were prepared by immunoSEQ multiplex PCR; TCRdb keeps only in-frame clonotypes and omits some of them. V and J calls and clone size are given by that table; D and trimming were obtained from the DNA. The sample includes around 230,000 clones, 75% to 90% seen only once; the top ten take over 2%. The record originates from a study of blood T cell repertoires in COVID-19. Study context: Samples came from the United States, Italy and Spain, spanning acute and convalescent COVID-19. Sample material is recorded as cDNA or gDNA derived from T cells, B-cell-depleted T cells, or PBMCs.

The rearrangement joins TRBV11-3 to TRBJ2-3, with a weak D call TRBD2 (5 bases). This sequence originates from a man aged 30-40 years who had recovered from COVID-19. Sequences were obtained from peripheral blood. CDR3 sequence (DNA): TGTGCCAGCAGCTTAGGAATGGCAGGAGGCGATACGCAGTATTTT. Translating it yields CASSLGMAGGDTQYF.